Following are 32 T cell receptor beta chains from one sample sequenced in a study of shared clonotypes between healthy human individuals (dated by TCRdb to 2018 to 2021). Library preparation was by the immunoSEQ multiplex PCR assay. TCRdb carries this immuneACCESS record with in-frame sequences only. Its versions omit some clonotypes, under half of them owing to an unresolved V gene in the studies checked, with the rest unexplained. Counted in this sample were roughly 500,000 clones; about 76% of them appeared once. The ten largest clones add up to less than 15% of the sample. Sequenced material: PBMCs. The receptors derive from a woman between 40 and 50 years old in good health. Some clones in this sample may be carry-over from other donors' samples.

J is TRBJ1-1 and V is TRBV5-1; D possibly corresponds to TRBD1 (5 bases). Germline V gives CDR1 SGHRS, CDR2 YFSETQ. Trimming removed 4 bases from V and 0 bases from J, with 10 bases in between. The CDR3 contains 14 residues. DNA of the CDR3: TGCGCCAGCAGCCCGACGACAGTGAACACTGAAGCTTTCTTT. Its translation: CASSPTTVNTEAFF.

The chain carries TRBV2 and TRBJ2-1, with 11 bases that match TRBD2. V shed 7 bases, J shed 9 bases, and the junction held 5 bases outside the gene matches. Germline values: CDR1 SNHLY, CDR2 FYNNEI. The CDR3 has 13 amino acids. The CDR3 region is CASTELAGVEQFF. In nucleotides, the CDR3 is TGTGCCAGCACCGAACTAGCGGGAGTTGAGCAGTTCTTC.

This clone was found once. The rearrangement uses TRBV7-6 and TRBJ2-5; a possible D gene is TRBD2 (6 bases). This CDR3 has 14 residues. The germline gives CDR1 SGHVS, CDR2 FNYEAQ. Trimming left V 5 bases short and J 7 bases short, with 17 bases between. This CDR3 is CASSLELAWATQYF. In DNA, the CDR3 is TGTGCCAGCAGCCTAGAACTAGCATGGGCGACCCAGTACTTC.

The V and J genes are TRBV21-1 and TRBJ1-3. TRBV21-1 is a known pseudogene. The CDR3 consists of 17 residues. CDR3 sequence: CASSRGGGREAGNTIYF. CDR3 nucleotides: TGTGCCAGCAGCAGAGGTGGGGGTCGAGAGGCTGGAAACACCATATATTTT.

This clone was detected a few times. The chain combines TRBV30 with TRBJ1-2; no clear D gene. The V end was cut by 0 bases, the J end by 8 bases, with 7 bases between. The CDR3 spans 11 residues. Germline CDR1 and CDR2: GTSNPN and SVGIG (reference sequence). CDR3: CAWSVGRGYTF. The CDR3 bases are TGTGCCTGGAGTGTAGGGCGAGGCTACACCTTC.

In its sample, this clone was seen once. This rearrangement joins TRBV7-7 to TRBJ2-3; 8 nucleotides align to TRBD1. Unmatched junction bases numbered 16, after V lost 5 bases and J lost 3 bases. Germline-derived CDR1 and CDR2 are SSHAT and FNYEAQ (reference sequence). CDR3 length: 18 residues. CDR3 nucleotide sequence: TGTGCCAGCAGCCCCCAAAGACAGGGGAGGTGGGAAACAGATACGCAGTATTTT. It codes for CASSPQRQGRWETDTQYF.

The V call is TRBV15, the J call TRBJ2-2; perhaps TRBD2 as D (5 bases). The V and J ends lost 3 bases and 1 base respectively, with 6 bases between them. This CDR3 is 14 amino acids long. Germline V gene lookup returns CDR1 LNHNV and CDR2 YYDKDF (reference sequence). This chain's CDR3 is CATSSGLNTGELFF. CDR3 in DNA: TGTGCCACCAGCAGTGGACTGAACACCGGGGAGCTGTTTTTT.

This chain connects TRBV14 to TRBJ2-3, with TRBD1 as a possible D gene (7 bases). Germline CDR1 reads SGHDN; CDR2 reads FVKESK. The CDR3 length is 14 residues. Trimming removed 4 bases at V and 6 bases at J, with 14 bases between. The CDR3 here is CASSRGGGVDTQYF. CDR3 nucleotide sequence: TGTGCCAGCAGCCGAGGAGGGGGCGTCGATACGCAGTATTTT.

The V gene is TRBV18, the J gene TRBJ2-1; TRBD2 aligns across 13 bases. The CDR3 length is 18 residues. Germline CDR1 is KGHSH and CDR2 is LQKENI. V shed 5 bases, J shed 2 bases, and the junction held 9 bases outside the gene matches. In DNA form, the CDR3 reads TGTGCCAGCTCAAGGACTAGCGGGAGTTTTGGGACCTACAATGAGCAGTTCTTC. It yields the protein CASSRTSGSFGTYNEQFF. Drawing the rest from reference TRBV18 and TRBJ2-1, the complete variable domain is NAGVMQNPRHLVRRRGQEARLRCSPMKGHSHVYWYRQLPEEGLKFMVYLQKENIIDESGMPKERFSAEFPKEGPSILRIQQVVRGDSAAYFCASSRTSGSFGTYNEQFFGPGTRLTVL.

The gene calls are TRBV6-1 and TRBJ1-1; D gene uncertain. With 6 bases removed from V and 4 bases from J, the gap between germline ends came to 9 bases. Germline CDR1 MNHNS, CDR2 SASEGT. This CDR3 is built from 12 residues. The CDR3 coding sequence is TGTGCCAGCAGCCAGTGGGTCACTGAAGCTTTCTTT. As protein: CASSQWVTEAFF.

Here the CDR3 reads CATGTSEETQYF. For the CDR3, the DNA is TGTGCCACCGGGACTAGTGAAGAGACCCAGTACTTC. This rearrangement joins TRBV10-3 to TRBJ2-5, with 8 positions matching TRBD2. The CDR3 length is 12 residues. Trimming cost V 10 bases and J 3 bases; bases outside gene matches: 4. Germline CDR1 reads ENHRY; CDR2 reads SYGVKD.

This clone was observed a single time. The V call is TRBV28, the J call TRBJ1-5; 8 bases match TRBD1. Germline CDR1 and CDR2: MDHEN and SYDVKM. The CDR3 has 15 residues. With V trimmed by 5 bases and J by 4 bases, 7 bases remained unmatched. The CDR3 loop is CASSIRTGSNQPQHF. In nucleotides, the CDR3 is TGTGCCAGCAGTATTAGGACAGGGAGTAATCAGCCCCAGCATTTT. Full variable domain (rest looked up from reference TRBV28 and TRBJ1-5): DVKVTQSSRYLVKRTGEKVFLECVQDMDHENMFWYRQDPGLGLRLIYFSYDVKMKEKGDIPEGYSVSREKKERFSLILESASTNQTSMYLCASSIRTGSNQPQHFGDGTRLSIL.

CDR3: CASSQDEATLQADTQYF. The CDR3 DNA is TGCGCCAGCAGCCAAGATGAGGCGACTCTACAGGCAGATACGCAGTATTTT. The V and J genes are TRBV4-3 and TRBJ2-3; tentative D call: TRBD1 (5 bases). The CDR3 runs to 17 residues. The germline V gene encodes CDR1 LGHNA and CDR2 YSLEER. The germline V and J ends were trimmed by 0 bases and 4 bases, with 17 bases remaining between them.

V is TRBV28 and J is TRBJ1-2; possibly TRBD1 for D (5 bases). The length of the CDR3 is 14 residues. V shed 3 bases and J shed 6 bases, with 14 bases lying between them. CDR1 and CDR2 (germline): MDHEN, SYDVKM. CDR3 protein: CASSFPARDNGYTF. CDR3 coding DNA: TGTGCCAGCAGTTTTCCTGCCAGGGATAATGGCTACACCTTC.

This clone has just one count. The rearrangement links TRBV28 to TRBJ1-4; no definite D call. The CDR3 loop spans 13 amino acids. Looked up from germline, CDR1 is MDHEN and CDR2 is SYDVKM. The V end lost 3 bases, the J end lost 12 bases, and 14 bases lay between the germline ends. CDR3 sequence reads: CASSFPGRGELFF. The CDR3 DNA reads as TGTGCCAGCAGTTTCCCTGGGCGGGGAGAACTGTTTTTT.

The rearrangement links TRBV7-2 to TRBJ2-5; no clear D gene. CDR1 is SGHTA, CDR2 FQGNSA, per germline. V was shortened by 1 base and J by 4 bases, with 13 bases between the two germline ends. This CDR3 has 15 residues. Written as DNA, the CDR3 is TGTGCCAGCAGCTTAGGGGGATTTGGGATAGAGACCCAGTACTTC. Its protein is CASSLGGFGIETQYF. The whole variable domain, filled in from reference TRBV7-2 and TRBJ2-5, reads GAGVSQSPSNKVTEKGKDVELRCDPISGHTALYWYRQSLGQGLEFLIYFQGNSAPDKSGLPSDRFSAERTGGSVSTLTIQRTQQEDSAVYLCASSLGGFGIETQYFGPGTRLLVL.

This clone was seen only once. V usage is TRBV6-5 and J usage is TRBJ2-7, with a weak D call TRBD1 (6 bases). The CDR3 length is 13 residues. Trimming removed 8 bases at V and 1 base at J, with 12 bases between. Germline-derived CDR1 and CDR2 are MNHEY and SVGAGI. For the CDR3, the DNA is TGTGCCAGCCGCCCTAGGGGGTCCTACGAGCAGTACTTC. It codes for CASRPRGSYEQYF.

Only one count was recorded for this clone. The J gene is TRBJ2-7, the V gene TRBV4-1; TRBD1 aligns across 9 bases. The CDR3 has 14 residues. With V trimmed by 4 bases and J by 3 bases, 4 bases remained unmatched. Germline V lookup: CDR1 MGHRA, CDR2 YSYEKL. The CDR3, as DNA: TGCGCCAGCAGCCCAAGGGACAGGGTCTACGAGCAGTACTTC. The encoded protein is CASSPRDRVYEQYF.

V and J are TRBV6-1 and TRBJ2-7, with D uncertain. The CDR3 is made up of 13 amino acids. Germline V gene sequence: CDR1 MNHNS, CDR2 SASEGT. The germline V and J ends were trimmed by 7 bases and 0 bases, with 10 bases remaining between them. CDR3 loop: CASTGPYSYEQYF. DNA of the CDR3: TGTGCCAGCACCGGGCCCTACTCCTACGAGCAGTACTTC.

V and J are TRBV5-1 and TRBJ1-6; 7 positions match TRBD1. The CDR3 runs 15 residues. Looked up from germline, CDR1 is SGHRS and CDR2 is YFSETQ. Losses at the gene ends were 0 bases for V and 9 bases for J; bases not matched to a gene: 6. The CDR3: CASSLAGQRFSPLHF. As DNA, the CDR3 is TGCGCCAGCAGCTTGGCGGGACAGCGTTTTTCACCCCTCCACTTT.

This chain links TRBV6-6 with TRBJ1-5, with D perhaps TRBD1 (5 bases). V lost 6 bases and J 6 bases, leaving 18 bases between the germline ends. This CDR3 is built from 15 residues. The germline CDR1 and CDR2 sequences are MNHNY and SVGAGI (reference sequence). CDR3 loop: CASSRPVGGSQPQHF. The CDR3 DNA reads TGTGCCAGCAGCCGCCCCGTGGGGGGGAGTCAGCCCCAGCATTTT.

This chain uses TRBV5-1 with TRBJ2-5; D ambiguous. Germline CDR1 is SGHRS and CDR2 is YFSETQ. This CDR3 spans 15 amino acids. V was cut by 0 bases and J by 3 bases, with 12 bases left in between. The CDR3 region is CASSLVGNPEETQYF. In DNA form, the CDR3 reads TGCGCCAGCAGCTTGGTGGGCAATCCTGAAGAGACCCAGTACTTC. Variable domain in full (rest from reference TRBV5-1 and TRBJ2-5): KAGVTQTPRYLIKTRGQQVTLSCSPISGHRSVSWYQQTPGQGLQFLFEYFSETQRNKGNFPGRFSGRQFSNSRSEMNVSTLELGDSALYLCASSLVGNPEETQYFGPGTRLLVL.

The chain employs TRBV7-9 and TRBJ1-1, with TRBD1 matching over 9 bases. The CDR3 runs 13 residues. V was pared by 2 bases and J by 10 bases, with 5 bases of the junction left unmatched. Germline-derived CDR1 and CDR2 are SEHNR and FQNEAQ (reference sequence). The DNA of the CDR3 is TGTGCCAGCAGCTTATGGGACAGGGTTCCAGCTTTCTTT. Translation gives CASSLWDRVPAFF.

This clone has only a few counts. The V and J genes are TRBV10-2 and TRBJ2-7; D possibly corresponds to TRBD1 (6 bases). CDR3 size: 11 residues. V was clipped by 5 bases and J by 7 bases, with 9 bases between them. Germline CDR1 and CDR2: WSHSY and SAAADI. The CDR3 region is CASSSTGEQYF. The CDR3 DNA sequence: TGCGCCAGCAGTTCAACAGGGGAGCAGTACTTC.

The chain couples TRBV29-1 to TRBJ1-1; possible D gene TRBD1, 5 bases. The germline V and J ends were trimmed by 3 bases and 2 bases, with 16 bases remaining between them. The CDR3 is made up of 15 amino acids. CDR1 and CDR2 (germline): SQVTM, ANQGSEA. The CDR3 bases are TGCAGCGTTGACTCGGCAGGGTCGGTAAACACTGAAGCTTTCTTT. Amino acids: CSVDSAGSVNTEAFF.

This chain links TRBV15 with TRBJ1-1; D is uncertain. Germline V lookup: CDR1 LNHNV, CDR2 YYDKDF (reference sequence). The CDR3 consists of 14 residues. Trimming shortened V by 0 bases and J by 4 bases, and 9 bases separated the two germline ends. The CDR3 region is CATSRDRESTEAFF. For the CDR3, the DNA is TGTGCCACCAGCAGAGATAGGGAGAGCACTGAAGCTTTCTTT. Drawing the rest from reference TRBV15 and TRBJ1-1, the complete variable domain is DAMVIQNPRYQVTQFGKPVTLSCSQTLNHNVMYWYQQKSSQAPKLLFHYYDKDFNNEADTPDNFQSRRPNTSFCFLDIRSPGLGDTAMYLCATSRDRESTEAFFGQGTRLTVV.

V and J are TRBV7-3 and TRBJ2-3, with 7 bases matching TRBD1. The V gene's germline CDR1 is SGHTA and CDR2 FQGTGA. V was clipped by 5 bases and J by 2 bases; unmatched bases: 4. This CDR3 contains 14 residues. This CDR3 reads CASSQGQITDTQYF. The CDR3 nucleotides are TGTGCCAGCAGCCAGGGACAGATCACAGATACGCAGTATTTT.

V gene TRBV30 combines with J gene TRBJ2-1; D is unclear. Germline CDR1 reads GTSNPN; CDR2 reads SVGIG (reference sequence). The CDR3 length is 15 residues. V lost 0 bases and J lost 0, with 9 bases in between. The CDR3 protein is CAWSVGQSSYNEQFF. DNA for the CDR3: TGTGCCTGGAGTGTAGGTCAGAGCTCCTACAATGAGCAGTTCTTC.

The V call is TRBV4-1, the J call TRBJ1-2; 9 bases map to TRBD1. Germline V lookup: CDR1 MGHRA, CDR2 YSYEKL. The CDR3 covers 15 residues. The V segment lost 2 bases and the J segment 6 bases; nucleotides outside the gene matches: 7. CDR3 in DNA: TGCGCCAGCAGCCAACCACAGGGGGCTTATGATGGCTACACCTTC. Translation gives CASSQPQGAYDGYTF.

This sequence joins TRBV10-1 and TRBJ2-3; 9 bases match TRBD2. Trimming removed 9 bases from V and 0 bases from J; junction bases left unmatched: 10. The CDR3 runs 16 residues. CDR1 is WNHNN and CDR2 is SYGVQD in the germline V gene (reference sequence). CDR3 loop: CASSGSRSTSTDTQYF. CDR3 DNA: TGCGCCAGTAGCGGGAGCCGATCGACTAGCACAGATACGCAGTATTTT.

The J gene is TRBJ1-1, the V gene TRBV28; the D is unclear. Germline CDR1 MDHEN, CDR2 SYDVKM. Trimming pared 6 bases from V and 4 bases from J, leaving 12 bases between. The CDR3 totals 13 residues. CDR3 region: CASSPPISTEAFF. The CDR3 DNA follows: TGTGCCAGCAGCCCCCCGATTAGCACTGAAGCTTTCTTT.

Notes on this clone: Being one base from a much bigger clone, this may be a read error. Without the conserved terminal phenylalanine or tryptophan, this CDR3 likely stems from a read error. This chain uses TRBV7-2 with TRBJ1-6; possible D gene TRBD1, 5 bases. V dropped 5 bases and J dropped 4 bases, with 12 bases sitting between them. This CDR3 contains 15 residues. CDR1 is SGHTA, CDR2 FQGNSA, per germline. CDR3 amino acids: CASSPTGGYNSPLHL. In DNA, the CDR3 is TGTGCCAGCAGCCCAACAGGTGGATATAATTCACCCCTCCACCTT.